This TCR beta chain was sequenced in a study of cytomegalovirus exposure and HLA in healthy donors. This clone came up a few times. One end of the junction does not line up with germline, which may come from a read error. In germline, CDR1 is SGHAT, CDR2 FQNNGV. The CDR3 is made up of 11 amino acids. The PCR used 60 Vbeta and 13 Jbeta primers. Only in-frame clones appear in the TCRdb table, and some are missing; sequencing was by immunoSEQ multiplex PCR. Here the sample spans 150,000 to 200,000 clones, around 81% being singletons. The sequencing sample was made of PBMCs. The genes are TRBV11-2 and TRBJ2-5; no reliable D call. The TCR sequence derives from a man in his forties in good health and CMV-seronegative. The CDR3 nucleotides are TGTGCCAGCAGCTTAGAGGATCAAACAGACTTC. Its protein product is CASSLEDQTDF.